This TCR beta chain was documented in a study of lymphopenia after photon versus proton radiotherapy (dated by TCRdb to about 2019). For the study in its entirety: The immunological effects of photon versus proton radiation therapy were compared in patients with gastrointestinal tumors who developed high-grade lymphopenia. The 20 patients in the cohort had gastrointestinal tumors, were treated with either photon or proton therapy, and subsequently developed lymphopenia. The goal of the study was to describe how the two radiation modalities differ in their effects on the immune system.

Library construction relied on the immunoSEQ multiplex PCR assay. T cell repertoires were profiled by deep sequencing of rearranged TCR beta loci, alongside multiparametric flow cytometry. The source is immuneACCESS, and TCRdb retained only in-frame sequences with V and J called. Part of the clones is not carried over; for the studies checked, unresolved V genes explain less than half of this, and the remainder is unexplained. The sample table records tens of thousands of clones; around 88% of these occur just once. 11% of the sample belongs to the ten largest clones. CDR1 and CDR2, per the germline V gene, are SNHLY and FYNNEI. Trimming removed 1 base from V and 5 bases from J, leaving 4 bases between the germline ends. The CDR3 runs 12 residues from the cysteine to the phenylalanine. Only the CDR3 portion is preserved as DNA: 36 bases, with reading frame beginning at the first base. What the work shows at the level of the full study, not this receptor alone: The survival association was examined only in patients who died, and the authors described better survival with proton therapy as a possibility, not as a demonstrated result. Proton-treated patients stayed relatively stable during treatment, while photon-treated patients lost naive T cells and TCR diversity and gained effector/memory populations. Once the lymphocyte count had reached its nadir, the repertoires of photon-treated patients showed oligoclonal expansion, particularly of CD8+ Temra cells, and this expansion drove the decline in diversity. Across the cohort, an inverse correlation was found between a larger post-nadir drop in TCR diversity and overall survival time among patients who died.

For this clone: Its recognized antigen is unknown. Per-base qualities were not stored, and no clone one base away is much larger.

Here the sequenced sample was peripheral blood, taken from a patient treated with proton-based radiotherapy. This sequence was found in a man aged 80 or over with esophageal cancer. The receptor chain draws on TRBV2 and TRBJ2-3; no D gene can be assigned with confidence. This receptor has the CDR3 CASSEVRDTQYF. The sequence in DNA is TGTGCCAGCAGTGAAGTCAGAGATACGCAGTATTTT.